This T cell receptor beta chain appears in the sequencing data of a study of blood T cell repertoires in COVID-19. CDR3 size: 15 residues. Per the germline V gene, CDR1 is SGHTS and CDR2 is YDEGEE. J gave up 10 bases and V 0 bases, and 7 bases lay outside the gene matches. Produced via immunoSEQ multiplex PCR; TCRdb's table is partial and in-frame only. The sample records under 300,000 clones, roughly 90% being singletons. The sequenced sample was peripheral blood. The sequence was obtained from a man in his sixties with acute or convalescent COVID-19. The chain combines TRBV5-8 with TRBJ1-6; TRBD1 matches 7 bases. The CDR3 loop is CASSLEGGGSSPLHF. CDR3 in DNA: TGTGCCAGCAGCTTGGAAGGGGGCGGTTCGTCACCCCTCCACTTT.